The 5 T cell receptor beta chains given below trace back to one sample, sequenced in a study of radiation and T cells in renal cell carcinoma. Time point denoted: blood 4 weeks post-SBRT, at nephrectomy. Treatment: 15 Gy SBRT to primary tumor, nephrectomy 4 weeks later. TCRdb's table, derived via immunoSEQ multiplex PCR, lists solely in-frame clones and lacks some. The sample consists of roughly 160,000 clones, 88% of them appearing once. This sample comprised blood, obtained from a patient whose treatment included radiotherapy and nephrectomy. These receptors originate from a woman aged 50 to 60 with renal cell carcinoma.

The chain joins TRBV7-9 to TRBJ1-5, with D unresolved. CDR3 length: 12 amino acids. V was shortened by 1 base and J by 3 bases, with 1 base between the two germline ends. CDR1 is SEHNR, CDR2 FQNEAQ, per germline (reference sequence). The chain's CDR3 is CASSLDNQPQHF. The CDR3, as DNA: TGTGCCAGCAGCTTAGACAATCAGCCCCAGCATTTT.

The gene calls are TRBV7-6 and TRBJ2-1, with 8 bases aligning to TRBD2. The germline CDR1 and CDR2 sequences are SGHVS and FNYEAQ. The V segment lost 5 bases and the J segment 0 bases; nucleotides outside the gene matches: 3. The CDR3 runs 15 residues. CDR3 bases: TGTGCCAGCAGCCCGCTAGCGGGCTCCTACAATGAGCAGTTCTTC. It encodes CASSPLAGSYNEQFF.

This chain links TRBV5-4 with TRBJ2-5, with 9 bases matching TRBD1. The CDR3 runs 14 residues. Germline loops: CDR1 SGHNT, CDR2 YYREEE (reference sequence). The J segment lost 2 bases and the V segment lost 5 bases, leaving 4 bases of the junction unmatched. CDR3 sequence (DNA): TGTGCCAGCAGGGACAGGGGTTATCAAGAGACCCAGTACTTC. This encodes CASRDRGYQETQYF.

This chain links TRBV5-6 with TRBJ1-1; D gene uncertain. V was trimmed by 3 bases and J by 1 base, leaving 19 bases between them. CDR1 SGHDT and CDR2 YYEEEE come from the germline V gene. The CDR3 contains 17 residues. In DNA, the CDR3 is TGTGCCAGCAGCTGGGCCTACGACTCTCGCACGAACACTGAAGCTTTCTTT. Its translation: CASSWAYDSRTNTEAFF.

The chain employs TRBV7-3 and TRBJ2-1; no clear D gene. This CDR3 contains 13 residues. Germline CDR1 is SGHTA and CDR2 is FQGTGA. V shed 2 bases and J shed 4 bases, with 6 bases lying between them. CDR3 sequence (DNA): TGTGCCAGCAGCTTATCCACTTACAATGAGCAGTTCTTC. This encodes CASSLSTYNEQFF.